This is a list of T cell receptor beta chains from one sample in a study of blood T cell repertoires in COVID-19. The table came from immunoSEQ multiplex PCR; TCRdb's copy has only in-frame clones and leaves some out. There are about 99,000 clones in the sample; 85% to 90% occur only once, and approximately 5% lies in the top ten. The source material was peripheral blood. The receptors were gathered from a human donor in a cohort sampled during active COVID-19. CDR3s include the opening cysteine and the closing phenylalanine or tryptophan. Each record gives: J gene, D gene, V gene, CDR3 protein, CDR3 DNA. The D gene is left open where the match is weak.

J gene: TRBJ2-7
D gene: .
V gene: TRBV4-3
CDR3 protein: CASSQDKGGSYEQYF
CDR3 DNA: TGCGCCAGCAGCCAAGACAAGGGGGGGTCCTACGAGCAGTACTTC

J gene: TRBJ1-4
D gene: .
V gene: TRBV20-1
CDR3 protein: CSPDLGEKLFF
CDR3 DNA: TGCAGCCCGGACTTAGGTGAAAAACTGTTTTTT

J gene: TRBJ2-2
D gene: TRBD2
V gene: TRBV2
CDR3 protein: CASSEIPGLAAGELFF
CDR3 DNA: TGTGCCAGCAGTGAAATCCCGGGACTAGCCGCCGGGGAGCTGTTTTTT

J gene: TRBJ2-1
D gene: TRBD1
V gene: TRBV5-1
CDR3 protein: CASSNRELTGGIFYNEQFF
CDR3 DNA: TGCGCCAGCAGCAACCGCGAACTGACAGGGGGTATTTTCTACAATGAGCAGTTCTTC

J gene: TRBJ1-2
D gene: .
V gene: TRBV7-2
CDR3 protein: CASSFLVTGENTF
CDR3 DNA: TGTGCCAGCAGCTTTCTCGTAACGGGAGAAAACACCTTC

J gene: TRBJ1-1
D gene: .
V gene: TRBV4-2
CDR3 protein: CASSQDNEAFF
CDR3 DNA: TGTGCCAGCAGCCAAGACAATGAAGCTTTCTTT

J gene: TRBJ1-2
D gene: .
V gene: TRBV5-1
CDR3 protein: CASSLDSYGYTF
CDR3 DNA: TGCGCCAGCAGCTTGGACAGCTATGGCTACACCTTC

J gene: TRBJ2-3
D gene: TRBD2
V gene: TRBV7-9
CDR3 protein: CASSSERGEADTQYF
CDR3 DNA: TGTGCCAGCAGCTCTGAGCGGGGGGAGGCAGATACGCAGTATTTT

J gene: TRBJ1-2
D gene: TRBD1
V gene: TRBV7-3
CDR3 protein: CASSLRGQGTGGDGYTF
CDR3 DNA: TGTGCCAGCAGCTTAAGGGGACAAGGGACAGGGGGCGATGGCTACACCTTC

J gene: TRBJ1-5
D gene: .
V gene: TRBV12-1
CDR3 protein: CASSFYEGQGYQPQHF
CDR3 DNA: TGTGCCAGCAGCTTTTATGAGGGACAGGGTTATCAGCCCCAGCATTTT

J gene: TRBJ2-2
D gene: TRBD2
V gene: TRBV18
CDR3 protein: CASSPGAGVSGELFF
CDR3 DNA: TGTGCCAGCTCACCGGGCGCGGGAGTATCCGGGGAGCTGTTTTTT

J gene: TRBJ2-2
D gene: TRBD1
V gene: TRBV6-5
CDR3 protein: CASSLGTGRTGELFF
CDR3 DNA: TGTGCCAGCAGTTTGGGGACAGGGCGTACCGGGGAGCTGTTTTTT

J gene: TRBJ2-1
D gene: TRBD2
V gene: TRBV6-5
CDR3 protein: CASRSSGTSMDEQFF
CDR3 DNA: TGTGCCAGCAGATCCTCCGGGACTAGCATGGATGAGCAGTTCTTC

J gene: TRBJ2-7
D gene: TRBD1
V gene: TRBV19
CDR3 protein: CASAPGQGPYEQYF
CDR3 DNA: TGTGCCAGTGCTCCGGGACAGGGACCCTACGAGCAGTACTTC

J gene: TRBJ1-3
D gene: .
V gene: TRBV18
CDR3 protein: CASSPIGQTSGNTIYF
CDR3 DNA: TGTGCCAGCTCACCCATAGGACAGACCTCTGGAAACACCATATATTTT

J gene: TRBJ2-7
D gene: .
V gene: TRBV11-2
CDR3 protein: CASSLESRVQYF
CDR3 DNA: TGTGCCAGCAGCTTAGAGTCCAGGGTGCAGTACTTC

J gene: TRBJ2-7
D gene: .
V gene: TRBV11-2
CDR3 protein: CASSLDRYSYEQYF
CDR3 DNA: TGTGCCAGCAGCTTAGACAGGTACTCCTACGAGCAGTACTTC